This T cell receptor (beta chain) appears in the sequencing data of a study of blood T cell repertoires in COVID-19. As for the study in general: From the United States, Italy and Spain came samples of acute and convalescent COVID-19. Sources were T cells, B-cell-depleted T cells, or PBMCs; the material itself was cDNA or gDNA.

This CDR3 comprises 15 residues. Trimming removed 3 bases at V and 2 bases at J, with 11 bases between. Germline V gives CDR1 MNHEY, CDR2 SVGEGT. In the study's own analysis: Amplification of reference gene primers provided the estimated nucleated cell counts. TCRdb keeps only in-frame clones here, not all; method: immunoSEQ multiplex PCR. V and J calls and clone size are those listed in that table; D and trimming were worked out from the DNA. This repertoire shows roughly 100,000 clones, approximately 86% found once; its top ten account for about 3%. The receptor was derived from a man aged 45-65 years with active or convalescent COVID-19. The J gene is TRBJ1-5, the V gene TRBV6-2 or TRBV6-3; maybe TRBD1 (5 bases). Sequencing was done on a sample of peripheral blood. CDR3 bases: TGTGCCAGCAGTTATCCCGGGACTGGCAATCAGCCCCAGCATTTT. As protein: CASSYPGTGNQPQHF.